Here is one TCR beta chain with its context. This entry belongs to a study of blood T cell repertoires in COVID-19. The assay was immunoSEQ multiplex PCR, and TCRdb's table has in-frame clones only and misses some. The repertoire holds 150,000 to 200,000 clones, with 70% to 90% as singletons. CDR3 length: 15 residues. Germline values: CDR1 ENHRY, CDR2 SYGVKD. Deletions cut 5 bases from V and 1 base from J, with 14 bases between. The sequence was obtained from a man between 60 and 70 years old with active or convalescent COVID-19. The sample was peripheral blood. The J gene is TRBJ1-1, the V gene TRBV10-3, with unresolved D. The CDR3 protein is CAISPGSAPNTEAFF. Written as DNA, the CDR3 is TGTGCCATCAGTCCCGGGTCCGCCCCGAACACTGAAGCTTTCTTT.